This T cell receptor beta chain was identified during a study of Ad26.COV2.S vaccination and SARS-CoV-2 variants. Study-level results: Similar non-spike TCR breadth was seen in vaccine and placebo recipients.

Described treatment: 15 to 20 received Ad26.COV2.S at low or high dose, single or two shots; roughly five received placebo; per-sample allocation not given. Sampling was performed 63 days after the first vaccine or placebo injection. Donation came from an adult in Boston who was aged 18-55 years. The administered vaccine (an Ad26 vector) expressed Wuhan-strain SARS-CoV-2 spike. Trimming stripped 4 bases from V and 6 bases from J, with 10 bases between. Germline V gene data show CDR1 as SGDLS and CDR2 as YYNGEE. This CDR3 spans 13 amino acids. Repertoires were generated with immunoSEQ multiplex PCR, while TCRdb's copy carries only in-frame clones and drops some. The sample has about 390,000 clones; approximately 86% are singletons. Worth noting for this clone: Its specificity is not known.

The chain is built from TRBV9 and TRBJ2-2; D perhaps matches TRBD1 (6 bases). This clonotype was sampled from a person between 18 and 65 years old who received the Ad26.COV2.S COVID-19 vaccine or a placebo. This specimen consisted of peripheral blood, obtained in a trial of Ad26.COV2.S vaccine versus placebo. CDR3 region: CASSPRTAGELFF. In nucleotides, the CDR3 is TGTGCCAGCAGCCCTCGGACAGCCGGGGAGCTGTTTTTT.